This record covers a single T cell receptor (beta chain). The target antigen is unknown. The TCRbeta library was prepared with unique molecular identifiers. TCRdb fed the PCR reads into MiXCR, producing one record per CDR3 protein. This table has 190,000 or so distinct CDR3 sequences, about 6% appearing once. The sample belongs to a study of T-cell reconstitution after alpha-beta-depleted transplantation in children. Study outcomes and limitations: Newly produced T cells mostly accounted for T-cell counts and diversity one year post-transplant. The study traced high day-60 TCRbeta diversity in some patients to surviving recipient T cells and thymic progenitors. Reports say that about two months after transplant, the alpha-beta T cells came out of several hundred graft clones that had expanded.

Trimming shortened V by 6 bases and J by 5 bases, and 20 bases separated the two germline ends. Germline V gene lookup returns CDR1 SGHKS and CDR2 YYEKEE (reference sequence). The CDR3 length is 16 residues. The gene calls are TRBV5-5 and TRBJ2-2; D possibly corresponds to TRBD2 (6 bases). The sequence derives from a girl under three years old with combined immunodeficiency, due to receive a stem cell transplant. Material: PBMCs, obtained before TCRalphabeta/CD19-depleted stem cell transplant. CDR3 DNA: TGTGCCAGCACCAGGTGGAGGGGTCGTGGGACCGGGGAGCTGTTTTTT. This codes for CASTRWRGRGTGELFF.